A single sample gave rise to the 27 T cell receptor beta chains below, sequenced in a study of CD8 T cells in Susac syndrome. With random hexamers, reverse transcription was performed on 0.5 to 1 ug of RNA. TCRdb re-called the immunoSEQ multiplex PCR reads with MiXCR, one entry per CDR3 protein. This sample has 150,000 to 200,000 distinct CDR3 sequences, with around 93% found just once. The source material was CD4+ T cells from PBMCs. The receptors were gathered from a human donor in good health.

The rearrangement links TRBV10-3 to TRBJ2-3, with D possibly matching TRBD1 (5 bases). The CDR3 loop spans 14 amino acids. Germline loops: CDR1 ENHRY, CDR2 SYGVKD. Trimming removed 5 bases from V and 0 bases from J, with 9 bases in between. The chain's CDR3 is CAISTGPSTDTQYF. The CDR3 coding sequence is TGTGCCATCAGTACAGGTCCGAGCACAGATACGCAGTATTTT.

The chain carries TRBV7-9 and TRBJ2-2, with 9 bases fitting TRBD1. The CDR3 extends over 16 amino acids. Trimming took 1 base from V and 3 from J; bases not matched to a gene: 3. CDR1 is SEHNR and CDR2 is FQNEAQ in the germline V gene (reference sequence). CDR3 nucleotide sequence: TGTGCCAGCAGCTTAGGACAGGGGGTCGACACCGGGGAGCTGTTTTTT. This sequence encodes CASSLGQGVDTGELFF.

The rearrangement uses TRBV28 and TRBJ2-7, with unresolved D. The CDR3 extends over 14 amino acids. Germline values: CDR1 MDHEN, CDR2 SYDVKM. Trimming shortened V by 4 bases and J by 7 bases, and 17 bases separated the two germline ends. DNA of the CDR3: TGTGCCAGCAGTTCATTACCCCAATTATGGGAGCAGTACTTC. Translating gives CASSSLPQLWEQYF.

This clonotype was detected only once. V usage is TRBV30 and J usage is TRBJ1-4; no clear D. Germline V gene data show CDR1 as GTSNPN and CDR2 as SVGIG (reference sequence). V shed 1 base and J shed 8 bases, with 14 bases lying between them. This CDR3 comprises 14 residues. CDR3 sequence: CAWSAPGGGEKLFF. The CDR3, as DNA: TGTGCCTGGAGTGCCCCGGGAGGAGGGGAAAAACTGTTTTTT.

The V gene is TRBV20-1, the J gene TRBJ1-5; a weak D match, TRBD1 (5 bases). The germline V gene has CDR1 DFQATT and CDR2 SNEGSKA (reference sequence). This CDR3 has 13 residues. The germline V and J ends were trimmed by 4 bases and 3 bases, with 10 bases remaining between them. The CDR3 nucleotides read TGCAGTGCTATTACAGGAAACAATCAGCCCCAGCATTTT. Translation gives CSAITGNNQPQHF.

The chain uses TRBV18 and TRBJ1-5; D gene unclear. This CDR3 spans 15 amino acids. Germline V gene data show CDR1 as KGHSH and CDR2 as LQKENI. With 2 bases removed from V and 5 bases from J, the gap between germline ends came to 13 bases. The CDR3 DNA reads as TGTGCCAGCTCACCAGGCGGCGTCGGGGATCAGCCCCAGCATTTT. It encodes CASSPGGVGDQPQHF.

V usage is TRBV5-1 and J usage is TRBJ2-7; the D gene is possibly TRBD1 (5 bases). CDR3 length equals 14 residues. Germline CDR1 is SGHRS and CDR2 is YFSETQ. Between the trimmed V and J ends, which lost 5 bases and 3 bases, there was a span of 15 bases. The CDR3: CASRSQAALYEQYF. The CDR3 DNA is TGCGCCAGCAGATCACAGGCAGCTCTCTACGAGCAGTACTTC.

This chain joins TRBV5-1 and TRBJ2-1; possible D gene TRBD2, 5 bases. This CDR3 has 15 amino acids. CDR1 and CDR2 (germline): SGHRS, YFSETQ. V gave up 1 base and J gave up 2 bases, with 10 bases separating them. CDR3 sequence (DNA): TGCGCCAGCAGCTTGCGGAGGAGCACCTACAATGAGCAGTTCTTC. It specifies CASSLRRSTYNEQFF.

The V call is TRBV6-1, the J call TRBJ2-7, with a tentative D call TRBD1 (6 bases). The CDR3 extends over 14 amino acids. Trimming removed 3 bases at V and 4 bases at J, with 13 bases between. Germline CDR1 reads MNHNS; CDR2 reads SASEGT. The CDR3 loop is CASSEGAALYEQYF. The CDR3 DNA follows: TGTGCCAGCAGTGAGGGGGCAGCCCTTTACGAGCAGTACTTC.

V is TRBV7-2 and J is TRBJ1-1, with a weak D call TRBD1 (6 bases). Trimming cost V 1 base and J 10 bases, with 13 bases left between them. Germline CDR1 SGHTA, CDR2 FQGNSA. The CDR3 runs 13 residues. The CDR3 DNA is TGTGCCAGCAGCTTAGACAGGGCGCAACGAGCTTTCTTT. It codes for CASSLDRAQRAFF.

This clonotype has just one count. This chain joins TRBV4-1 and TRBJ2-3; D remains unclear. The germline V gene has CDR1 MGHRA and CDR2 YSYEKL. Trimming pared 5 bases from V and 6 bases from J, leaving 15 bases between. The CDR3 length is 14 residues. The CDR3 reads CASSFGRRRDTQYF. The CDR3 bases are TGCGCCAGCAGCTTCGGACGGAGACGCGATACGCAGTATTTT.

The CDR3 spells CASSLDRGNSYEQYF. In DNA, the CDR3 is TGCGCCAGCAGCTTGGACAGGGGGAATTCCTACGAGCAGTACTTC. This chain uses TRBV5-1 with TRBJ2-7; 8 bases fit TRBD1. Germline V gene data show CDR1 as SGHRS and CDR2 as YFSETQ. V lost 0 bases and J lost 1; bases outside the gene matches: 3. The CDR3 is 15 amino acids. Complete variable domain (other parts from reference TRBV5-1 and TRBJ2-7): KAGVTQTPRYLIKTRGQQVTLSCSPISGHRSVSWYQQTPGQGLQFLFEYFSETQRNKGNFPGRFSGRQFSNSRSEMNVSTLELGDSALYLCASSLDRGNSYEQYFGPGTRLTVT.

Only one count was recorded for this clonotype. The rearrangement uses TRBV10-3 and TRBJ1-1; D is possibly TRBD1 (5 bases). The CDR3 contains 15 residues. Per the germline V gene, CDR1 is ENHRY and CDR2 is SYGVKD. Trimming stripped 5 bases from V and 1 base from J, with 14 bases between. CDR3 residues: CAISPSGAENTEAFF. CDR3 coding DNA: TGTGCCATCAGTCCCTCCGGGGCGGAGAACACTGAAGCTTTCTTT.

This sequence joins TRBV12-3 or TRBV12-4 and TRBJ2-1; the D is unclear. Trimming left V 10 bases short and J 6 bases short, with 4 bases between. This CDR3 has 9 residues. CDR3 coding DNA: TGTGCCAACCTCAATGAGCAGTTCTTC. Translation gives CANLNEQFF.

CDR3 amino acids: CASSQDRSRRGGRETQYF. The CDR3 nucleotides read TGCGCCAGCAGCCAAGATAGGTCACGGCGGGGGGGCAGAGAGACCCAGTACTTC. V is TRBV4-1 and J is TRBJ2-5; 9 bases fit TRBD2. CDR1 and CDR2 (germline): MGHRA, YSYEKL. The CDR3 extends over 18 amino acids. Trimming took 0 bases from V and 4 from J; bases not matched to a gene: 12.

This clonotype was detected once. The gene calls are TRBV20-1 and TRBJ1-5; 9 nucleotides agree with TRBD1. V shed 5 bases and J 1 base; nucleotides not matched to a gene: 3. The CDR3 runs to 14 residues. From germline, CDR1 is DFQATT and CDR2 SNEGSKA (reference sequence). In DNA, the CDR3 is TGCAGTGCTTGGGACAGGGTAAGCAATCAGCCCCAGCATTTT. Protein: CSAWDRVSNQPQHF.

CDR3: CASSPGVDYGYTF. Written as DNA, the CDR3 is TGTGCCAGCAGTCCCGGGGTGGACTATGGCTACACCTTC. The rearrangement links TRBV28 to TRBJ1-2; no clear D gene. Trimming removed 5 bases at V and 3 bases at J, with 10 bases between. The CDR3 totals 13 residues. Germline V gene sequence: CDR1 MDHEN, CDR2 SYDVKM.

V gene TRBV6-6 combines with J gene TRBJ2-1, with TRBD1 identical over 8 bases. From germline, CDR1 is MNHNY and CDR2 SVGAGI (reference sequence). With V trimmed by 2 bases and J by 10 bases, 7 bases remained unmatched. This CDR3 comprises 14 residues. The CDR3 region is CASSYRGRGQEQFF. For the CDR3, the DNA is TGTGCCAGCAGTTACCGGGGCAGGGGGCAAGAGCAGTTCTTC.

The CDR3, as DNA: TGTGCCACCAGCAGAGATATGGCTAGCGGGACCTACGAGCAGTACTTC. The encoded protein is CATSRDMASGTYEQYF. J is TRBJ2-7 and V is TRBV15; 9 bases match TRBD2. The V and J ends lost 0 bases and 2 bases, in that order; junction bases with no gene match: 5. CDR1 and CDR2 from the germline V gene are LNHNV and YYDKDF (reference sequence). CDR3 size: 16 residues.

This clonotype was found once. The V and J genes are TRBV5-1 and TRBJ1-1; D not certain. Trimming removed 0 bases from V and 6 bases from J, with 12 bases in between. CDR1 is SGHRS, CDR2 YFSETQ, per germline. The CDR3 has 14 amino acids. The CDR3 loop is CASSLEVREAEAFF. Written as DNA, the CDR3 is TGCGCCAGCAGCTTGGAAGTCCGAGAAGCTGAAGCTTTCTTT.

J is TRBJ2-4 and V is TRBV5-1; 12 bases map to TRBD2. Per the germline V gene, CDR1 is SGHRS and CDR2 is YFSETQ. This CDR3 is 17 amino acids long. The V segment lost 5 bases and the J segment 0 bases; nucleotides outside the gene matches: 6. CDR3 protein: CASRRLAGAVAKNIQYF. For the CDR3, the DNA is TGCGCCAGCAGGCGACTAGCGGGGGCCGTAGCCAAAAACATTCAGTACTTC. The complete variable domain, with remaining parts taken from reference TRBV5-1 and TRBJ2-4, reads KAGVTQTPRYLIKTRGQQVTLSCSPISGHRSVSWYQQTPGQGLQFLFEYFSETQRNKGNFPGRFSGRQFSNSRSEMNVSTLELGDSALYLCASRRLAGAVAKNIQYFGAGTRLSVL.

V usage is TRBV20-1 and J usage is TRBJ1-2; D is undetermined. V was clipped by 3 bases and J by 6 bases, with 20 bases between them. The CDR3 runs to 15 residues. In germline, CDR1 is DFQATT, CDR2 SNEGSKA (reference sequence). The CDR3 loop is CSARPPGFKVDGYTF. As DNA, the CDR3 is TGCAGTGCTAGGCCTCCCGGATTCAAAGTGGATGGCTACACCTTC.

V and J are TRBV5-5 and TRBJ2-2, with D possibly being TRBD2 (5 bases). Germline lookup yields CDR1 SGHKS and CDR2 YYEKEE (reference sequence). V gave up 2 bases and J gave up 5 bases, with 10 bases separating them. The CDR3 sequence is 14 residues long. The CDR3 sequence: CASSLVPGTGELFF. CDR3 DNA sequence: TGTGCCAGCAGCTTAGTCCCGGGGACCGGGGAGCTGTTTTTT.

The chain employs TRBV20-1 and TRBJ1-2, with 8 bases aligning to TRBD1. Germline CDR1 is DFQATT and CDR2 is SNEGSKA (reference sequence). The CDR3 loop spans 12 amino acids. V lost 5 bases to trimming and J lost 6 bases; unmatched junction nucleotides: 5. As DNA, the CDR3 is TGCAGTGCTCTGGACAGGGTGGATGGCTACACCTTC. It specifies CSALDRVDGYTF.

The genes are TRBV12-3 or TRBV12-4 and TRBJ2-5; D is ambiguous. The CDR3 is made up of 13 amino acids. V lost 7 bases to trimming and J lost 1 base, with 10 bases between them. CDR3 bases: TGTGCCAGCACGCAATCCCTCCAAGAGACCCAGTACTTC. It is translated as CASTQSLQETQYF.

CDR3 sequence (DNA): TGCAGTGCTAGCCGAGCGGGGGAACACACAGATACGCAGTATTTT. This sequence encodes CSASRAGEHTDTQYF. The chain joins TRBV20-1 to TRBJ2-3; 8 bases are a match to TRBD2. Unmatched junction bases numbered 7, after V lost 3 bases and J lost 2 bases. Germline V lookup: CDR1 DFQATT, CDR2 SNEGSKA (reference sequence). There are 15 residues in the CDR3.

The chain uses TRBV4-3 and TRBJ2-3, with 9 bases aligning to TRBD2. CDR1 and CDR2 (germline): LGHNA, YSLEER. This CDR3 has 16 residues. Losses at the gene ends were 0 bases for V and 3 bases for J; bases not matched to a gene: 4. Here the CDR3 reads CASSQEGLAGTDTQYF. The CDR3, as DNA: TGCGCCAGCAGCCAAGAAGGGCTAGCGGGGACAGATACGCAGTATTTT.